The source of this TCR beta chain is a study of blood T cell repertoires in COVID-19. Study as a whole: The United States, Italy and Spain supplied acute and convalescent COVID-19 samples. Sample material is recorded as cDNA or gDNA derived from T cells, B-cell-depleted T cells, or PBMCs.

As originally analysed: Scientists estimated how many nucleated cells there were by amplifying reference gene primers. Method: immunoSEQ multiplex PCR; TCRdb's copy keeps in-frame clones and lacks some. V, J and clone size were drawn from that table, and D and trimming were deduced from the DNA. The sample lists roughly 290,000 clones, around 81% occurring once. Seattle-derived patients entered the study during active infection and were followed longitudinally. Germline CDR1 reads SNHLY; CDR2 reads FYNNEI. Trimming left V 2 bases short and J 0 bases short, with 17 bases between. This CDR3 has 19 amino acids.

The sample was peripheral blood. The V call is TRBV2, the J call TRBJ1-6; a weak D match, TRBD1 (5 bases). The receptor was derived from a person aged 70 to 85 with COVID-19, enrolled during active disease. CDR3 sequence: CASSESRQTSFSYNSPLHF. As DNA, the CDR3 is TGTGCCAGCAGTGAATCCCGACAGACCTCCTTCTCCTATAATTCACCCCTCCACTTT.